This T cell receptor (beta chain) was documented in a study of shared clonotypes between healthy human individuals (dated by TCRdb to 2019 to 2021). A note on the overall study: The cohort included three men and a couple of women between 18 and 49 years of age. Between about 0.94 and 10 billion PBMCs per donor were obtained by leukapheresis. Libraries were prepared and TCR repertoires were sequenced by different laboratories using diverse techniques, in order to increase sequencing depth and limit assay-specific biases. For each donor, CD4 naive and CD4 memory were each run on three plates, CD8 naive on two plates, and CD8 memory on one plate. The study deeply sequenced blood TCR repertoires of five healthy adults to estimate repertoire size and the extent of clonotype sharing between individuals. Findings and caveats that apply to the study as a whole: Sharing across a few donors was observed for about 5% of naive CD4, about 4% of naive CD8, over 2% of memory CD4, and about 0.38% of memory CD8 clonotypes. Pairwise subsampling led to the expectation that sequencing depth would affect the degree of clonotype sharing among donors. Compared with non-shared clonotypes, clonotypes shared by all four sorted-subset donors had higher generation probabilities. Because the study included only a small number of donors, the genetic and exposure-history diversity represented was limited. Incomplete sequencing was indicated by rarefaction of sorted-subset datasets, despite the large sequencing depth. Sampling was restricted to blood, and TCR repertoires in tissue are likely to differ from TCR repertoires in blood. Larger estimated clonotype richness was generally found for naive subsets than for memory subsets.

TCR CDR3 regions were amplified from genomic DNA by multiplex PCR using the deep immunoSEQ assay. Genomic DNA extracted from each cell subset was distributed evenly over all wells of several immunoSEQ 96-well plates, and each plate served as one replicate. For sorted subsets, 200 ng of genomic DNA, equivalent to 25,000 to 35,000 T cell genomes, went into each replicate PCR. Purified libraries were measured with a Qubit 3.0 fluorometer, size-checked on a Bioanalyzer 2100, and measured again with the KAPA Library Quantification kit. Every immunoSEQ 96-well plate was sequenced on a dedicated single-read 150-cycle Illumina NextSeq 550 flow cell. The paper's data handling went like this. Because the immunoSEQ output held only junctional sequences and lacked quality scores, the filtering could not match the filtering applied to full-length reads. To assign V/J genes and CDR3, sequences were annotated against IMGT germline references using PyIR, a Python wrapper for IgBLAST v1.9. Reads with weak V/J assignments (E-value above 1e-6), missing CDR3, stop codons, out-of-frame junctions, or ambiguous translated residues were removed. V3J clonotypes were defined by identical inferred V gene, J gene, and CDR3 amino acid sequence. To compute the percentage overlap between repertoires, the number of shared unique clonotypes was divided by the size of the smaller repertoire. RTK rarefaction, the Chao1 estimator, and Recon v2.1 estimates of unobserved clonotypes were used to assess repertoire richness. Generation probabilities were computed with OLGA for all TCRbeta clonotypes obtained by the gDNA method from several donors. The source is immuneACCESS, and TCRdb retained only in-frame sequences with V and J called. Part of the clones is not carried over; for the studies checked, unresolved V genes explain less than half of this, and the remainder is unexplained. V, J and clone size are taken as reported in that table, and D and trimming were inferred from the DNA itself. Recorded for this sample are 2 million to 2.5 million clones; approximately 94% of them occurred a single time. The ten largest clonotypes hold 0.13% of the sample.

A word on this clone: Its binding antigen is unknown. No clone much larger than this one lies a single base away; base qualities are absent.

V is pared back by 6 bases and J by 5 bases, with 14 bases lying between the germline termini. The CDR3, from cysteine to phenylalanine, totals 14 residues. The sequence is cut down to CDR3 DNA, 42 bases in frame from base 1. The germline V gene supplies CDR1 MNHEY and CDR2 SVGAGI. The donors were healthy, HIV-negative adults who had no recently reported acute infections or vaccinations. All donors were Caucasian adults living in Nashville, Tennessee, USA. CD4+ T cells were enriched by magnetic negative selection, after which naive cells were positively selected on CD45RA and the negative fraction was taken as the memory subset. Blood was collected by leukapheresis, and PBMCs were isolated by Ficoll-Histopaque density gradient centrifugation and then cryopreserved in liquid nitrogen vapor phase. Purity and quantity of every magnetically sorted T cell population were checked by analytical flow cytometry. Genomic DNA was isolated from each sorted fraction and quantified by UV absorbance on a Nanodrop 2000c.

The receptor comes from a man younger than 35 in good health. The chain is made from TRBV6-5 and TRBJ1-5; perhaps TRBD1 is the D gene, with 5 bases matching. The sequencing input was naive CD4+ T cells sorted from blood. Reading the label with the study, this specimen's cell subset or site is: CD45RA+ positively selected. This receptor has the CDR3 CASRRGRGDQPQHF. The base sequence is TGTGCCAGCAGACGGGGACGGGGAGATCAGCCCCAGCATTTT.